This T cell receptor (beta chain) was profiled in a study of identical twins. Of note for this clonotype: Its target is not known.

This CDR3 spans 13 amino acids. Germline V gives CDR1 MNHEY, CDR2 SMNVEV (reference sequence). Template switching supplied a universal primer site; unique molecular identifiers were carried on the cDNA. Via MiXCR, TCRdb re-called the 5' RACE reads, giving one row per CDR3 protein. This sample has 1.5 million or so distinct CDR3 sequences, with around 33% found just once. Findings of the study overall: Part of the zero-insertion signal could reflect confounding by invariant MAIT and iNKT cells. Clonotypes of the beta chain that were abundant in cord blood carried fewer insertions (memory repertoires showed none).

V and J are TRBV27 and TRBJ2-1; D uncertain. The J call may be wrong; the DNA end is better matched by TRBJ2-7. The TCR sequence derives from a newborn girl in good health. Sequencing used cord blood. This CDR3 reads CATIDPSYNEQYF. For the CDR3, the DNA is TGTGCCACGATTGACCCCTCCTACAATGAGCAGTACTTC.